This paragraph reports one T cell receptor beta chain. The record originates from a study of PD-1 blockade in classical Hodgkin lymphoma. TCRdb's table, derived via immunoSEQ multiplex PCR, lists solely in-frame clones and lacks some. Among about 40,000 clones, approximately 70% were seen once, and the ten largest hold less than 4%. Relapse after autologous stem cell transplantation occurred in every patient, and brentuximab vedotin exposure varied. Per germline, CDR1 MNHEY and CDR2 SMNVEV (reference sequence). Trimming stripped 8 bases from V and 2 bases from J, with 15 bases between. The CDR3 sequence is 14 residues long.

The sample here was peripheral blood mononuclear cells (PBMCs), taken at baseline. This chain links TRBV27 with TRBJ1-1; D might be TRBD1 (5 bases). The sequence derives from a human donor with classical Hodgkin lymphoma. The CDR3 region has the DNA TGTGCCAGCCGGATCGGGGGGAGTAACACTGAAGCTTTCTTT. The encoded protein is CASRIGGSNTEAFF.